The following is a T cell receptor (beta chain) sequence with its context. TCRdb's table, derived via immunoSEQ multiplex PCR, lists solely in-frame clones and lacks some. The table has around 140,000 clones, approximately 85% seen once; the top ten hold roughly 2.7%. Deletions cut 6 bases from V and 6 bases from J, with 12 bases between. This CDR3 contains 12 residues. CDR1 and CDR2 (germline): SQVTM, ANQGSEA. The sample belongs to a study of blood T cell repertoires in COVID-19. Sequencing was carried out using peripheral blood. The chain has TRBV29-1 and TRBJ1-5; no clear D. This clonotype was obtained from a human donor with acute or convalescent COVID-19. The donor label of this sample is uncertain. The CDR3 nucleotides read TGCAGCGTCAGGTTTCGGGGTCAGCCCCAGCATTTT. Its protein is CSVRFRGQPQHF. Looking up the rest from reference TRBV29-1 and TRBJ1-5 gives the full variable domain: SAVISQKPSRDICQRGTSLTIQCQVDSQVTMMFWYRQQPGQSLTLIATANQGSEATYESGFVIDKFPISRPNLTFSTLTVSNMSPEDSSIYLCSVRFRGQPQHFGDGTRLSIL.